These 18 T cell receptor beta chains came from one sample sequenced in a study of breast tumors, draining lymph nodes, adjacent tissues. TCRdb analysed the multiplex PCR reads with MiXCR anew, one entry per CDR3 protein. The sample holds over 200,000 distinct CDR3 sequences, roughly 32% seen once. Breast cancer patients provided tissue from their axillary draining lymph nodes. The sequenced sample consisted of axillary lymph node tissue. All receptors come from a female donor with breast cancer. Some clones in this sample may be carry-over from other donors' samples.

Many counts were recorded for this clonotype. V is TRBV11-1 and J is TRBJ2-2; 8 nucleotides line up with TRBD2. This CDR3 has 15 amino acids. Germline V gene lookup returns CDR1 SGHAT and CDR2 FQDESV (reference sequence). V lost 3 bases and J lost 7; bases outside the gene matches: 7. DNA for the CDR3: TGTGCCAGCAGCTTTAGAGCGGGAGCGGGCGGGGAGCTGTTTTTT. It codes for CASSFRAGAGGELFF.

The chain recombines TRBV29-1 with TRBJ2-1; 12 bases agree with TRBD2. Germline-derived CDR1 and CDR2 are SQVTM and ANQGSEA. The CDR3 has 14 residues. V dropped 4 bases and J dropped 9; count of bases not matched to a gene: 7. The CDR3 region is CSVGLAGEMGEQFF. As DNA, the CDR3 is TGCAGCGTTGGACTAGCGGGAGAAATGGGTGAGCAGTTCTTC.

The V call is TRBV5-1, the J call TRBJ2-5; D is perhaps TRBD1 or TRBD2 (7 bases each). This CDR3 spans 14 amino acids. Trimming pared 5 bases from V and 8 bases from J, leaving 19 bases between. CDR1 is SGHRS, CDR2 YFSETQ, per germline. The DNA for the CDR3 is TGCGCCAGCAGTGGGGGGAGGGGGCGCGACACCCAGTACTTC. Translated, it gives CASSGGRGRDTQYF.

Details on this clonotype: Lacking the conserved final phenylalanine or tryptophan, this CDR3 likely reflects a read error. This sequence joins TRBV20-1 and TRBJ1-5, with D perhaps matching TRBD1 (5 bases). The CDR3 runs 14 residues. Between the trimmed V and J ends, which lost 1 base and 7 bases, there was a span of 14 bases. Germline V gene data show CDR1 as DFQATT and CDR2 as SNEGSKA (reference sequence). The CDR3 nucleotides read TGCAGTGCTAGAGCTTCGCCAGGGCGGCAGCCCCAGCATTCT. It is translated as CSARASPGRQPQHS.

This clonotype was observed many times. The rearrangement uses TRBV6-1 and TRBJ2-2; TRBD1 matches at 10 bases. CDR1 MNHNS and CDR2 SASEGT come from the germline V gene. J gave up 3 bases and V 8 bases, and 21 bases lay outside the gene matches. This CDR3 spans 20 amino acids. This CDR3 reads CASGSGPGQGFLRYTGELFF. The CDR3 coding sequence is TGTGCCAGCGGTTCCGGACCGGGACAGGGGTTTTTGCGGTACACCGGGGAGCTGTTTTTT.

There are many counts of this clonotype. The V gene is TRBV12-3 or TRBV12-4, the J gene TRBJ2-6, with D perhaps matching TRBD2 (5 bases). The CDR3 has 16 residues. The germline V and J ends were trimmed by 3 bases and 2 bases, with 11 bases remaining between them. The CDR3 is CASSFYLEAGANVLTF. The CDR3, as DNA: TGTGCCAGCAGTTTTTATCTGGAGGCTGGGGCCAACGTCCTGACTTTC.

This clonotype was detected ten times or more. This chain uses TRBV5-1 with TRBJ2-7; 14 bases match TRBD2. Unmatched junction bases numbered 4, after V lost 1 base and J lost 1 base. The CDR3 runs to 17 residues. CDR1 and CDR2 (germline): SGHRS, YFSETQ. The CDR3 loop reads CASSLRTSGRNSYEQYF. CDR3 nucleotides: TGCGCCAGCAGCTTGAGGACTAGCGGGAGGAATTCCTACGAGCAGTACTTC. Variable domain in full (rest from reference TRBV5-1 and TRBJ2-7): KAGVTQTPRYLIKTRGQQVTLSCSPISGHRSVSWYQQTPGQGLQFLFEYFSETQRNKGNFPGRFSGRQFSNSRSEMNVSTLELGDSALYLCASSLRTSGRNSYEQYFGPGTRLTVT.

This clonotype has a count of ten or more. The V call is TRBV4-3, the J call TRBJ2-7, with D possibly matching TRBD2 (5 bases). The germline V gene encodes CDR1 LGHNA and CDR2 YSLEER. CDR3 length: 13 residues. V lost 4 bases, J lost 8 bases, and 15 bases lay in between. The CDR3, as DNA: TGCGCCAGCAGCCGCGGAGGTGGGCGAAAGCAGTACTTC. Encoded protein: CASSRGGGRKQYF.

This clonotype was detected many times. The rearrangement uses TRBV7-2 and TRBJ2-7; D is unclear. Germline loops: CDR1 SGHTA, CDR2 FQGNSA. Trimming left V 2 bases short and J 6 bases short, with 8 bases between. There are 12 residues in the CDR3. The CDR3 region is CASSLQRAEQYF. CDR3 DNA: TGTGCCAGCAGCTTACAGCGAGCCGAGCAGTACTTC.

This clonotype was detected many times. The chain employs TRBV7-6 and TRBJ2-3; perhaps TRBD2 as D (5 bases). The CDR3 has 16 amino acids. CDR1 and CDR2 (germline): SGHVS, FNYEAQ. V was clipped by 1 base and J by 1 base, with 12 bases between them. This CDR3 reads CASSLGSGFGTDTQYF. The CDR3 DNA follows: TGTGCCAGCAGCTTAGGTTCGGGGTTCGGCACAGATACGCAGTATTTT.

This clonotype appeared many times. This rearrangement joins TRBV19 to TRBJ2-4, with 7 bases identical to TRBD2. Germline values: CDR1 LNHDA, CDR2 SQIVND (reference sequence). The CDR3 covers 13 residues. The J segment lost 9 bases and the V segment lost 11 bases, leaving 13 bases of the junction unmatched. The DNA of the CDR3 is TGTGCCTCTACTGGGGCGGGAGCTGGCATTCAGTACTTC. This encodes CASTGAGAGIQYF.

This clonotype was found many times. The J gene is TRBJ1-5, the V gene TRBV15; 7 bases fit TRBD1. The CDR3 has 13 amino acids. Per the germline V gene, CDR1 is LNHNV and CDR2 is YYDKDF (reference sequence). V trimming: 8 bases; J trimming: 6 bases; junction bases outside the gene matches: 7. DNA for the CDR3: TGTGCCACCGGACAGGAGAGGGGTCAGCCCCAGCATTTT. Translated, it gives CATGQERGQPQHF.

This clonotype has just a few counts. The rearrangement joins TRBV2 to TRBJ2-2; no definite D call. With 1 base removed from V and 5 bases from J, the gap between germline ends came to 8 bases. Germline assignment: CDR1 SNHLY and CDR2 FYNNEI. CDR3 size: 14 residues. The CDR3 spells CASSEVRVTGELFF. The DNA of the CDR3 is TGTGCCAGCAGTGAAGTTAGAGTAACCGGGGAGCTGTTTTTT.

This clonotype was found a few times. This chain joins TRBV18 and TRBJ2-1; no clear D gene. Per the germline V gene, CDR1 is KGHSH and CDR2 is LQKENI. The CDR3 extends over 11 amino acids. V gave up 6 bases and J gave up 8 bases, with 8 bases separating them. The CDR3 DNA reads TGTGCCAGCTCCGCTAGAGATGAGCAGTTCTTC. Residues: CASSARDEQFF.

This clonotype was detected ten times or more. This chain joins TRBV7-2 and TRBJ2-3; D may be TRBD1 (7 bases). V was pared by 5 bases and J by 1 base, with 13 bases between. Looked up from germline, CDR1 is SGHTA and CDR2 is FQGNSA. CDR3 length: 15 residues. In nucleotides, the CDR3 is TGTGCCAGCAGCCGGAGGGGGCAGCGCACAGATACGCAGTATTTT. Its translation: CASSRRGQRTDTQYF.

This clonotype was observed a few times. A much larger clonotype is one base distant, so this may be a read error. This sequence joins TRBV9 and TRBJ2-5; TRBD1 might be the D (7 bases). The CDR3 has 15 amino acids. Germline CDR1 SGDLS, CDR2 YYNGEE. CDR3 residues: CASSAGPRGEETPYF. CDR3 nucleotide sequence: TGTGCCAGCAGCGCAGGTCCCAGGGGGGAAGAGACCCCGTACTTC.

V and J are TRBV15 and TRBJ1-4; D gene unclear. The CDR3 extends over 13 amino acids. V was pared by 5 bases and J by 7 bases, with 11 bases between. Germline CDR1 LNHNV, CDR2 YYDKDF (reference sequence). This CDR3 reads CATSRAGGEKLFF. CDR3 sequence (DNA): TGTGCCACCAGCCGGGCGGGAGGTGAAAAACTGTTTTTT.

The rearrangement joins TRBV2 to TRBJ1-6, with D perhaps matching TRBD1 (6 bases). This CDR3 has 14 residues. In germline, CDR1 is SNHLY, CDR2 FYNNEI. V lost 8 bases, J lost 9 bases, and 17 bases lay in between. Here the CDR3 reads CASEKMRGISPLHF. CDR3 DNA: TGTGCCAGCGAGAAGATGAGGGGGATTTCACCCCTCCACTTT.